This TCR beta chain derives from a study of blood T cell repertoires in COVID-19. This CDR3 has 15 residues. Trimming shortened V by 1 base and J by 1 base, and 7 bases separated the two germline ends. CDR1 is LNHNV, CDR2 YYDKDF, per germline (reference sequence). Some clones are missing from TCRdb's copy, which holds only in-frame ones; the method was immunoSEQ multiplex PCR. The data hold around 30,000 clones, with 77% observed a single time. The chain uses TRBV15 and TRBJ2-2; D is unresolved. Source material: peripheral blood. This TCR came from a woman aged 65 to 85 with active or convalescent COVID-19. Here the CDR3 reads CATSRVQMNTGELFF. CDR3 nucleotides: TGTGCCACCAGCAGAGTCCAGATGAACACCGGGGAGCTGTTTTTT.